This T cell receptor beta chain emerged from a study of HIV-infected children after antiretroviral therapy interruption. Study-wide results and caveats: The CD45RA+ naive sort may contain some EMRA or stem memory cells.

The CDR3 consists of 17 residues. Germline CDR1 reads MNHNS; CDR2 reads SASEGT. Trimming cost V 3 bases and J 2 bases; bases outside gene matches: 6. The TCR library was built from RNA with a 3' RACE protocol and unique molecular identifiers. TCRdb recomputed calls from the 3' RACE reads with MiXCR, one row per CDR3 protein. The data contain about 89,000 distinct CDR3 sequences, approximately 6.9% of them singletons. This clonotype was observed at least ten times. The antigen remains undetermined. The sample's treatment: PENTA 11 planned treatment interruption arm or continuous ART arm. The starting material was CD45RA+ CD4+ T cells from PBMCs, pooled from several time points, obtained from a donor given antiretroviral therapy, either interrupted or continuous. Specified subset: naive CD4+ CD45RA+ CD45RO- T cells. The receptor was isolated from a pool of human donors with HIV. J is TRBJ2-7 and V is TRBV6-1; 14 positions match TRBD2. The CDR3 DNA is TGTGCCAGCAGTGAGGGACTAGCGGGAGTAGCGACCTACGAGCAGTACTTC. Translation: CASSEGLAGVATYEQYF.